This T cell receptor (beta chain) is drawn from a study of persistence of HIV-infected CD4 T cells. Overall study findings and caveats: Compared with CD3/CD28-stimulated cells, CMV- and Gag-responding cells showed lower TCRbeta richness. TCR analyses could not target the rare provirus-carrying CMV-responding cells. Degenerate expanded CDR3beta sequences were enriched among CMV- and Gag-responding cells.

The stimulus was an HIV-1 Gag 15-mer peptide pool, approximately 0.93 ug/peptide/mL. CD4+ T cells upregulating both CD40 ligand and CD69 were sorted as responding cells. Anti-CD28/CD49d costimulation, CD40-blocking antibody and enfuvirtide were given to CD8-depleted PBMCs for less than 20 hours. The CDR3 contains 14 residues. The germline V gene encodes CDR1 LNHDA and CDR2 SQIVND (reference sequence). The V and J ends lost 5 bases and 6 bases respectively, with 14 bases between them. In the case of this clone: Its antigen is unknown.

This was the immunoSEQ version 4 assay in survey mode. Only in-frame clones appear in the TCRdb table, and some are missing; sequencing was by immunoSEQ multiplex PCR. The sample contains more than 30,000 clones, approximately 70% of which appear only once. J is TRBJ2-1 and V is TRBV19; D may be TRBD1 or TRBD2 (5 bases each). This clonotype was obtained from an adult man with HIV who was CMV-seropositive. Sequenced here: CD4+ T cells sorted from PBMCs after roughly 18-hour stimulation, sampled from a patient who received antiretroviral therapy. In nucleotides, the CDR3 is TGTGCCAGTAGTCCGGGTCTTGGGGGCAATGAGCAGTTCTTC. Protein: CASSPGLGGNEQFF.